The 13 T cell receptor beta chains below were found in one sample sequenced in a study of shared clonotypes between healthy human individuals. Generated by immunoSEQ multiplex PCR, the TCRdb table keeps only in-frame clones and is missing some. The sample holds around 2.5 million clones, 80% to 95% seen once. The sequenced material came from naive CD4+ T cells from PBMCs. Subset denoted: CD45RA+ positively selected. Receptor source: a man younger than 30 in good health. Some clones in this sample may be carry-over from other donors' samples.

This clone was seen just once. V usage is TRBV10-3 and J usage is TRBJ2-5; TRBD2 aligns across 7 bases. The CDR3 sequence is 15 residues long. CDR1 is ENHRY, CDR2 SYGVKD, per germline. The V segment lost 4 bases and the J segment 2 bases; nucleotides outside the gene matches: 7. CDR3 nucleotide sequence: TGTGCCATCAGTGTATCGTCTAGCGGTCAAGAGACCCAGTACTTC. It specifies CAISVSSSGQETQYF.

The chain recombines TRBV7-3 with TRBJ2-7; TRBD2 matches at 12 bases. Unmatched junction bases numbered 5, after V lost 5 bases and J lost 3 bases. The length of the CDR3 is 15 residues. Germline CDR1 and CDR2: SGHTA and FQGTGA. In nucleotides, the CDR3 is TGTGCCAGCAGCATACCACTAGCGGGAGGCTACGAGCAGTACTTC. Its protein is CASSIPLAGGYEQYF.

The DNA of the CDR3 is TGTGCCAGTAACCTGTCTCTCTGCGCCTACGAGCAGTACTTC. Protein sequence: CASNLSLCAYEQYF. The rearrangement joins TRBV19 to TRBJ2-7, with no clear D. V dropped 7 bases and J dropped 2 bases, with 15 bases sitting between them. CDR1 and CDR2 (germline): LNHDA, SQIVND (reference sequence). The CDR3 has 14 residues.

The V and J genes are TRBV11-2 and TRBJ2-3; 7 bases line up with TRBD1. The CDR3 sequence is 15 residues long. Losses at the gene ends were 2 bases for V and 2 bases for J; bases not matched to a gene: 4. Germline V CDR1 and CDR2: SGHAT, FQNNGV. Here the CDR3 DNA reads TGTGCCAGCAGCTTAAGGGGACAGTACACAGATACGCAGTATTTT. Encoded protein: CASSLRGQYTDTQYF. Complete variable domain (other parts from reference TRBV11-2 and TRBJ2-3): EAGVAQSPRYKIIEKRQSVAFWCNPISGHATLYWYQQILGQGPKLLIQFQNNGVVDDSQLPKDRFSAERLKGVDSTLKIQPAKLEDSAVYLCASSLRGQYTDTQYFGPGTRLTVL.

The DNA of the CDR3 is TGTGCCAGCAGCTTACACAGTGTCCCGGGCCAGAACACTGAAGCTTTCTTT. Its protein product is CASSLHSVPGQNTEAFF. The chain employs TRBV11-2 and TRBJ1-1; no reliable D call. The CDR3 spans 17 residues. CDR1 SGHAT and CDR2 FQNNGV come from the germline V gene. V was shortened by 2 bases and J by 1 base, with 17 bases between the two germline ends.

This chain joins TRBV28 and TRBJ2-2; 10 nucleotides align to TRBD2. The CDR3 length is 16 residues. From germline, CDR1 is MDHEN and CDR2 SYDVKM. The junction had 3 bases not matched to a gene; V was cut back by 2 bases and J by 3 bases. CDR3 protein: CASSLSGRVYTGELFF. CDR3 in DNA: TGTGCCAGCAGTTTAAGCGGGAGGGTTTACACCGGGGAGCTGTTTTTT.

The chain has TRBV5-1 and TRBJ1-4; D may be TRBD1 (6 bases). The CDR3 has 14 amino acids. The V end lost 4 bases, the J end lost 7 bases, and 14 bases lay between the germline ends. Germline-derived CDR1 and CDR2 are SGHRS and YFSETQ. CDR3 sequence (DNA): TGCGCCAGCAGCCCCCTGGGAGGGGGTGAAAAACTGTTTTTT. Translated: CASSPLGGGEKLFF.

This chain joins TRBV7-3 and TRBJ2-7; D is ambiguous. The CDR3 consists of 15 residues. CDR1 and CDR2 from the germline V gene are SGHTA and FQGTGA. V lost 2 bases and J lost 2, with 13 bases in between. CDR3 residues: CASSLGSSAAYEQYF. The CDR3 DNA follows: TGTGCCAGCAGCTTAGGGTCAAGCGCTGCCTACGAGCAGTACTTC.

The CDR3, as DNA: TGTGCCAGCAGTCGTAGCGGGAGTTCCTACAATGAGCAGTTCTTC. The encoded protein is CASSRSGSSYNEQFF. J is TRBJ2-1 and V is TRBV6-6; 9 nucleotides align to TRBD2. Germline trimming cut 5 bases from V and 1 base from J; bases unmatched to any gene: 3. Per germline, CDR1 MNHNY and CDR2 SVGAGI (reference sequence). The length of the CDR3 is 15 residues.

V usage is TRBV12-5 and J usage is TRBJ2-5, with D possibly TRBD1 on 6 matching bases. Germline CDR1 LGHNT, CDR2 FRNRAP. The CDR3 contains 14 residues. V dropped 2 bases and J dropped 2 bases, with 9 bases sitting between them. The CDR3 loop is CASGLSGTQETQYF. CDR3 nucleotide sequence: TGTGCTAGTGGTTTGTCCGGGACACAAGAGACCCAGTACTTC. Full variable domain (missing parts from reference TRBV12-5 and TRBJ2-5): DARVTQTPRHKVTEMGQEVTMRCQPILGHNTVFWYRQTMMQGLELLAYFRNRAPLDDSGMPKDRFSAEMPDATLATLKIQPSEPRDSAVYFCASGLSGTQETQYFGPGTRLLVL.

This CDR3 reads CASSLEGVWEKLFF. The DNA of the CDR3 is TGCGCCAGCAGCTTGGAGGGAGTTTGGGAAAAACTGTTTTTT. The rearrangement joins TRBV5-1 to TRBJ1-4; D is unresolved. Germline V gene lookup returns CDR1 SGHRS and CDR2 YFSETQ. V shed 0 bases and J shed 8 bases, with 11 bases lying between them. The CDR3 loop spans 14 amino acids. Complete variable domain (other parts from reference TRBV5-1 and TRBJ1-4): KAGVTQTPRYLIKTRGQQVTLSCSPISGHRSVSWYQQTPGQGLQFLFEYFSETQRNKGNFPGRFSGRQFSNSRSEMNVSTLELGDSALYLCASSLEGVWEKLFFGSGTQLSVL.

This chain uses TRBV19 with TRBJ2-7; D call uncertain. The CDR3 extends over 14 amino acids. Germline CDR1 reads LNHDA; CDR2 reads SQIVND (reference sequence). Trimming left V 5 bases short and J 3 bases short, with 14 bases between. CDR3 loop: CASSSWTNDYEQYF. The DNA for the CDR3 is TGTGCCAGTAGTTCCTGGACCAACGACTACGAGCAGTACTTC.

The chain links TRBV7-8 to TRBJ1-5, with D unclear. The V end was cut by 5 bases, the J end by 0 bases, with 20 bases between. CDR3 length equals 18 residues. Per the germline V gene, CDR1 is SGHVS and CDR2 is FQNEAQ. This chain's CDR3 is CASSTPADIIHSNQPQHF. The CDR3 DNA is TGTGCCAGCAGCACCCCGGCCGACATTATACATAGCAATCAGCCCCAGCATTTT.